Shown below are 32 T cell receptor beta chains from a single sample sequenced in a study of T-cell reconstitution after alpha-beta-depleted transplantation in children. Unique molecular identifiers featured in how the TCRbeta library was prepared. TCRdb re-analysed the PCR reads in MiXCR, keeping a single row per CDR3 protein. This sample yields around 680,000 distinct CDR3 sequences, of which around 16% are seen a single time; approximately 1.1% belongs to the top ten. Sequencing used PBMCs from the stem cell graft donor, obtained from the stem cell graft. The source is a human donor who donated a stem cell graft to a child with acute myeloid leukemia.

The chain has TRBV9 and TRBJ2-3; D might be TRBD2 (5 bases). CDR3 size: 16 residues. The ends were cut back, 8 bases at V and 4 bases at J, with 23 bases in the middle. CDR1 is SGDLS, CDR2 YYNGEE, per germline. CDR3 DNA sequence: TGTGCCAGTAAACCTCGTAGCGATGGGAAGGCAGATACGCAGTATTTT. Protein product: CASKPRSDGKADTQYF.

Details on this clonotype: This sequence may be a read error, since a much larger clone differs from it by one base. V usage is TRBV20-1 and J usage is TRBJ1-2; TRBD1 agrees at 8 bases. The CDR3 runs to 14 residues. Germline assignment: CDR1 DFQATT and CDR2 SNEGSKA (reference sequence). V dropped 4 bases and J dropped 9; count of bases not matched to a gene: 13. CDR3 residues: CSATNQGARDRYTF. Here the CDR3 DNA reads TGCAGTGCTACGAACCAGGGGGCAAGGGACCGCTACACCTTC.

This chain connects TRBV21-1 to TRBJ1-5; the DNA was not compared with TRBD1, the D call given in the table. TRBV21-1 corresponds to a pseudogene. This CDR3 comprises 17 residues. The CDR3, as DNA: TGTGCCAGCAGCTTTAACAGGGGGCAGGAAGGTAATCAGCCCCAGCATTTT. Translation gives CASSFNRGQEGNQPQHF.

The chain is built from TRBV11-1 and TRBJ2-2, with 8 nucleotides matching TRBD1. V lost 1 base, J lost 1 base, and 14 bases stayed unmatched. Germline lookup yields CDR1 SGHAT and CDR2 FQDESV (reference sequence). The length of the CDR3 is 20 residues. The CDR3, as DNA: TGTGCCAGCAGCTTAGTATCAGGGGGCTCTTCCCGACGGAACACCGGGGAGCTGTTTTTT. Encoded protein: CASSLVSGGSSRRNTGELFF.

In its sample, this clonotype was seen a few times. The genes are TRBV7-2 and TRBJ1-1; D possibly corresponds to TRBD1 (5 bases). V was cut by 0 bases and J by 0 bases, with 20 bases left in between. The V gene's germline CDR1 is SGHTA and CDR2 FQGNSA. The CDR3 loop spans 19 amino acids. DNA for the CDR3: TGTGCCAGCAGCTTAGCGGATGGACACTTGATAGATATGAACACTGAAGCTTTCTTT. Translating it yields CASSLADGHLIDMNTEAFF.

The chain couples TRBV4-1 to TRBJ2-7; tentatively, D is TRBD1 (6 bases). The germline CDR1 and CDR2 sequences are MGHRA and YSYEKL. V was cut by 1 base and J by 4 bases, with 8 bases left in between. The CDR3 spans 13 residues. The CDR3 here is CASSQGQAYEQYF. The DNA for the CDR3 is TGCGCCAGCAGCCAAGGACAGGCGTACGAGCAGTACTTC.

This clonotype was seen repeatedly, ten times or more. The chain recombines TRBV7-3 with TRBJ2-1, with D hard to call. The germline gives CDR1 SGHTA, CDR2 FQGTGA. V gave up 6 bases and J gave up 7 bases, with 13 bases separating them. This CDR3 contains 13 residues. The CDR3 DNA reads TGTGCCAGCAGTTACTCCAAAGCAAATGAGCAGTTCTTC. This encodes CASSYSKANEQFF.

The sample holds many counts of this clonotype. The V call is TRBV29-1, the J call TRBJ1-4; D may be TRBD1 (5 bases). CDR3 length: 13 amino acids. Germline V lookup: CDR1 SQVTM, CDR2 ANQGSEA. Trimming took off 5 bases at V and 5 bases at J, with 12 bases between the two ends. The DNA of the CDR3 is TGCAGCGTTTCCCAGGGAAACAATGAAAAACTGTTTTTT. Its translation: CSVSQGNNEKLFF.

This clonotype was counted at least ten times. The chain uses TRBV20-1 and TRBJ1-6, with TRBD1 matching 9 bases. Per the germline V gene, CDR1 is DFQATT and CDR2 is SNEGSKA (reference sequence). This CDR3 has 15 amino acids. Trimming removed 5 bases from V and 4 bases from J; junction bases left unmatched: 6. In DNA, the CDR3 is TGCAGTGCTTACCCGGGACAGGGATATAATTCACCCCTCCACTTT. Translation gives CSAYPGQGYNSPLHF.

The chain has TRBV20-1 and TRBJ2-7; D is uncertain. The CDR3 is made up of 13 amino acids. CDR1 is DFQATT and CDR2 is SNEGSKA in the germline V gene (reference sequence). Trimming shortened V by 3 bases and J by 2 bases, and 11 bases separated the two germline ends. The CDR3: CSASSDTTYEQYF. DNA of the CDR3: TGCAGTGCTAGTTCCGACACGACCTACGAGCAGTACTTC.

This clonotype has a handful of counts. The rearrangement links TRBV12-3 or TRBV12-4 to TRBJ1-6; D gene uncertain. Trimming stripped 8 bases from V and 9 bases from J, with 11 bases between. The CDR3 has 12 amino acids. This CDR3 is CASRRGLSPLHF. CDR3 nucleotide sequence: TGTGCCAGCCGGAGAGGGCTTTCACCCCTCCACTTT.

The rearrangement joins TRBV30 to TRBJ1-2, with D unresolved. Germline CDR1 GTSNPN, CDR2 SVGIG (reference sequence). The CDR3 has 11 residues. Trimming removed 3 bases from V and 4 bases from J, with 6 bases in between. In nucleotides, the CDR3 is TGTGCCTGGAGGTCGGGCTATGGCTACACCTTC. Its protein product is CAWRSGYGYTF. Full variable domain (rest looked up from reference TRBV30 and TRBJ1-2): SQTIHQWPATLVQPVGSPLSLECTVEGTSNPNLYWYRQAAGRGLQLLFYSVGIGQISSEVPQNLSASRPQDRQFILSSKKLLLSDSGFYLCAWRSGYGYTFGSGTRLTVV.

There are a few counts of this clonotype. The chain joins TRBV12-3 or TRBV12-4 to TRBJ2-4, with a weak D call TRBD1 (6 bases). The CDR3 runs 15 residues. V dropped 5 bases and J dropped 1 base, with 12 bases sitting between them. The chain's CDR3 is CASSQGGSAKNIQYF. In nucleotides, the CDR3 is TGTGCCAGCAGTCAAGGGGGTTCTGCCAAAAACATTCAGTACTTC.

This clonotype was seen many times. The J gene is TRBJ2-7, the V gene TRBV5-1; 7 bases line up with TRBD1. V trimming: 5 bases; J trimming: 2 bases; junction bases outside the gene matches: 7. The CDR3 covers 14 residues. Germline V CDR1 and CDR2: SGHRS, YFSETQ. The CDR3 coding sequence is TGCGCCAGCAGTTCGCAGGGGGATACCTACGAGCAGTACTTC. It is translated as CASSSQGDTYEQYF.

The V and J genes are TRBV5-1 and TRBJ2-5, with TRBD1 as a possible D gene (5 bases). This CDR3 has 15 residues. CDR1 and CDR2 from the germline V gene are SGHRS and YFSETQ. V was shortened by 4 bases and J by 5 bases, with 18 bases between the two germline ends. The CDR3 DNA reads as TGCGCCAGCAGCATAGACCCTCAGGGAACGGAGACCCAGTACTTC. Translated: CASSIDPQGTETQYF. Together with reference TRBV5-1 and TRBJ2-5, the CDR3 gives the full variable domain: KAGVTQTPRYLIKTRGQQVTLSCSPISGHRSVSWYQQTPGQGLQFLFEYFSETQRNKGNFPGRFSGRQFSNSRSEMNVSTLELGDSALYLCASSIDPQGTETQYFGPGTRLLVL.

V gene TRBV7-2 combines with J gene TRBJ1-5, with D possibly TRBD1 on 5 matching bases. V was shortened by 1 base and J by 6 bases, with 16 bases between the two germline ends. The CDR3 consists of 16 residues. Per germline, CDR1 SGHTA and CDR2 FQGNSA. The CDR3, as DNA: TGTGCCAGCAGCTTAGGACCAGGAGCTGGGGGTCAGCCCCAGCATTTT. Protein: CASSLGPGAGGQPQHF.

The genes are TRBV5-1 and TRBJ2-1; D may be TRBD2 (5 bases). Trimming took off 2 bases at V and 8 bases at J, with 17 bases between the two ends. This CDR3 is built from 15 residues. The germline V gene has CDR1 SGHRS and CDR2 YFSETQ. The CDR3 here is CASSFGIPPADEQFF. DNA for the CDR3: TGCGCCAGCAGCTTCGGGATACCTCCCGCGGATGAGCAGTTCTTC. Full variable domain (outside the CDR3, taken from reference TRBV5-1 and TRBJ2-1): KAGVTQTPRYLIKTRGQQVTLSCSPISGHRSVSWYQQTPGQGLQFLFEYFSETQRNKGNFPGRFSGRQFSNSRSEMNVSTLELGDSALYLCASSFGIPPADEQFFGPGTRLTVL.

This clonotype was found many times. This chain links TRBV7-2 with TRBJ2-3, with 11 nucleotides matching TRBD2. This CDR3 spans 18 amino acids. Trimming at V came to 0 bases and at J to 5 bases, leaving 10 bases not matched to a gene. Germline-derived CDR1 and CDR2 are SGHTA and FQGNSA. The CDR3 region is CASSLALVAGGPRDTQYF. CDR3 bases: TGTGCCAGCAGCTTAGCGCTGGTAGCGGGGGGGCCGAGAGATACGCAGTATTTT.

This chain uses TRBV28 with TRBJ2-2; D is ambiguous. V lost 7 bases to trimming and J lost 5 bases, with 17 bases between them. This CDR3 comprises 15 residues. CDR1 is MDHEN, CDR2 SYDVKM, per germline. This chain's CDR3 is CASISRPPKTGELFF. Here the CDR3 DNA reads TGTGCCAGCATTTCCAGGCCCCCTAAAACCGGGGAGCTGTTTTTT.

This chain uses TRBV24-1 with TRBJ2-5; TRBD1 matches 7 bases. The germline V gene encodes CDR1 KGHDR and CDR2 SFDVKD. CDR3 length equals 14 residues. Germline trimming cut 4 bases from V and 3 bases from J; bases unmatched to any gene: 4. The CDR3 coding sequence is TGTGCCACCAGTGAGCGAACAGGGGAAGAGACCCAGTACTTC. Its translation: CATSERTGEETQYF.

Note on this clonotype: A much larger clone sits a single nucleotide away, making a read error possible. This chain links TRBV7-2 with TRBJ2-6; TRBD1 is a possible D gene (5 bases). Germline V CDR1 and CDR2: SGHTA, FQGNSA. This CDR3 contains 13 residues. Here the CDR3 reads CASSSVRADVLTF. Here the CDR3 DNA reads TGTGCCAGCAGCTCAGTCAGGGCCGACGTCCTGACTTTC.

This rearrangement joins TRBV7-2 to TRBJ1-5; D not resolved. Trimming shortened V by 5 bases and J by 2 bases, and 13 bases separated the two germline ends. Per the germline V gene, CDR1 is SGHTA and CDR2 is FQGNSA. The CDR3 loop spans 15 amino acids. CDR3 sequence reads: CASSKADGGNQPQHF. CDR3 nucleotide sequence: TGTGCCAGCAGCAAAGCCGACGGGGGCAATCAGCCCCAGCATTTT.

This clonotype was picked up a small number of times. The chain couples TRBV20-1 to TRBJ2-7; D is perhaps TRBD2 (6 bases). V was pared by 4 bases and J by 4 bases, with 23 bases between. The CDR3 is 16 residues long. Per germline, CDR1 DFQATT and CDR2 SNEGSKA (reference sequence). Here the CDR3 DNA reads TGCAGTGCTACTCTACGGAGGGCTAGAGGGAAGTACGAGCAGTACTTC. It translates to CSATLRRARGKYEQYF.

The CDR3 DNA is TGTGCCAGCAGCTTCGACGGAGATGGCAATCAGCCCCAGCATTTT. It translates to CASSFDGDGNQPQHF. This sequence joins TRBV7-9 and TRBJ1-5, with D uncertain. V lost 3 bases to trimming and J lost 2 bases, with 11 bases between them. CDR1 and CDR2 (germline): SEHNR, FQNEAQ (reference sequence). This CDR3 has 15 amino acids.

This clonotype was seen only a few times. The gene calls are TRBV5-1 and TRBJ2-7; 8 bases fit TRBD1. The CDR3 loop spans 14 amino acids. V lost 9 bases to trimming and J lost 3 bases; unmatched junction nucleotides: 11. Germline V gives CDR1 SGHRS, CDR2 YFSETQ. The CDR3 nucleotides are TGCGCCACCAGACCCGGACAGGGCGACTACGAGCAGTACTTC. Its protein product is CATRPGQGDYEQYF.

This clonotype has at least ten counts. V gene TRBV4-2 combines with J gene TRBJ2-2, with unresolved D. The CDR3 spans 14 residues. V shed 5 bases and J shed 4 bases, with 11 bases lying between them. Germline CDR1 LGHNA, CDR2 YNFKEQ. The CDR3 DNA is TGTGCCAGCAGCGCACTTTCAGCCACCGGGGAGCTGTTTTTT. This gives the protein CASSALSATGELFF.

This chain uses TRBV7-2 with TRBJ2-7, with 9 bases lining up with TRBD1. Trimming cost V 5 bases and J 4 bases; bases outside gene matches: 6. Germline CDR1 reads SGHTA; CDR2 reads FQGNSA. The CDR3 totals 14 residues. The CDR3 sequence is CASSPRTGEYEQYF. The DNA for the CDR3 is TGTGCCAGCAGCCCTAGGACAGGGGAGTACGAGCAGTACTTC. The full variable domain, its missing parts supplied by reference TRBV7-2 and TRBJ2-7, is GAGVSQSPSNKVTEKGKDVELRCDPISGHTALYWYRQSLGQGLEFLIYFQGNSAPDKSGLPSDRFSAERTGGSVSTLTIQRTQQEDSAVYLCASSPRTGEYEQYFGPGTRLTVT.

The chain employs TRBV5-1 and TRBJ2-7, with 9 bases matching TRBD1. Germline V lookup: CDR1 SGHRS, CDR2 YFSETQ. The V and J ends lost 0 bases and 2 bases, in that order; junction bases with no gene match: 6. The length of the CDR3 is 16 residues. The CDR3 nucleotides read TGCGCCAGCAGCTTGGCCCCGGGACAGGGAACCTACGAGCAGTACTTC. As protein: CASSLAPGQGTYEQYF.

This clonotype was seen many times. The gene calls are TRBV29-1 and TRBJ1-5, with D perhaps matching TRBD1 (5 bases). Germline CDR1 reads SQVTM; CDR2 reads ANQGSEA. The CDR3 runs to 13 residues. The V end lost 4 bases, the J end lost 1 base, and 8 bases lay between the germline ends. CDR3 amino acids: CSVGGRSNQPQHF. The DNA of the CDR3 is TGCAGCGTTGGGGGACGGAGCAATCAGCCCCAGCATTTT.

A few counts support this clonotype. The rearrangement joins TRBV7-3 to TRBJ2-3; the match to TRBD2 covers 8 bases. The trim removed 5 bases at V and 2 bases at J, leaving 6 bases unmatched. There are 15 residues in the CDR3. Germline assignment: CDR1 SGHTA and CDR2 FQGTGA. The CDR3: CASSPRTSPTDTQYF. The CDR3 DNA is TGTGCCAGCAGCCCTCGGACTAGCCCCACAGATACGCAGTATTTT.

Only a few counts were recorded for this clonotype. This chain joins TRBV19 and TRBJ2-3; D call uncertain. Germline V CDR1 and CDR2: LNHDA, SQIVND (reference sequence). The CDR3 has 13 amino acids. Trimming cost V 5 bases and J 4 bases, with 10 bases left between them. The CDR3 spells CASSPGSPDTQYF. The DNA of the CDR3 is TGTGCCAGTAGTCCCGGCAGCCCAGATACGCAGTATTTT.

This clonotype was seen repeatedly, ten times or more. The chain employs TRBV7-2 and TRBJ2-5; 8 positions agree with TRBD2. This CDR3 has 15 residues. CDR1 SGHTA and CDR2 FQGNSA come from the germline V gene. The junction had 6 bases not matched to a gene; V was cut back by 1 base and J by 5 bases. The CDR3 coding sequence is TGTGCCAGCAGCTTAGGGCGGGGGGCGGTGGAGACCCAGTACTTC. This sequence encodes CASSLGRGAVETQYF.